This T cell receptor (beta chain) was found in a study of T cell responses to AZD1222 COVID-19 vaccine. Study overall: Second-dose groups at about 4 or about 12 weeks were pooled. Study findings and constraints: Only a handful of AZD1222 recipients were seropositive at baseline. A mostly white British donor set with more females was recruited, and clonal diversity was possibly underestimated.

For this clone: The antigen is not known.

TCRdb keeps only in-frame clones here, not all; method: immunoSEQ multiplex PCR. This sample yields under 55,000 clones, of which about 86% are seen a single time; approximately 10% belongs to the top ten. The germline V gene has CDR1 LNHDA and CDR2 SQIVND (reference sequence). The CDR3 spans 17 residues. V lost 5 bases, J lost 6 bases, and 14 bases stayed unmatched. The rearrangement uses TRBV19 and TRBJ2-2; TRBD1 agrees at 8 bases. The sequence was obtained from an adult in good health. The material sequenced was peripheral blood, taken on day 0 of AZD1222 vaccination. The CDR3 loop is CASSVDTGGSFPGELFF. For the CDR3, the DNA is TGTGCCAGTAGTGTTGATACAGGGGGAAGTTTCCCCGGGGAGCTGTTTTTT.